This T cell receptor (beta chain) was profiled in a study of shared clonotypes between healthy human individuals. Study outcomes and limitations: Memory subsets generally showed smaller estimated richness than naive subsets did.

Points on this clone: Its antigen is as yet unknown. The same CDR3 is also encoded by other DNA sequences in this sample.

Genomic DNA of each subset was evenly split across several immunoSEQ plates. Repertoires were generated with immunoSEQ multiplex PCR, while TCRdb's copy carries only in-frame clones and drops some. Seen here are approximately 2.1 million clones, approximately 95% observed once, and the top ten hold about 0.37%. Trimming took off 0 bases at V and 0 bases at J, with 6 bases between the two ends. In germline, CDR1 is SGHRS, CDR2 YFSETQ. CDR3 length equals 14 residues. This TCR derives from a young man in good health. Some clones in this sample may be carry-over from other donors' samples. V gene TRBV5-1 combines with J gene TRBJ1-1; D is unclear. The sequenced sample was naive CD4+ T cells from PBMCs. The subset: CD45RA+ positively selected. CDR3 region: CASSLGRLNTEAFF. CDR3 DNA: TGCGCCAGCAGCTTGGGACGCTTGAACACTGAAGCTTTCTTT.